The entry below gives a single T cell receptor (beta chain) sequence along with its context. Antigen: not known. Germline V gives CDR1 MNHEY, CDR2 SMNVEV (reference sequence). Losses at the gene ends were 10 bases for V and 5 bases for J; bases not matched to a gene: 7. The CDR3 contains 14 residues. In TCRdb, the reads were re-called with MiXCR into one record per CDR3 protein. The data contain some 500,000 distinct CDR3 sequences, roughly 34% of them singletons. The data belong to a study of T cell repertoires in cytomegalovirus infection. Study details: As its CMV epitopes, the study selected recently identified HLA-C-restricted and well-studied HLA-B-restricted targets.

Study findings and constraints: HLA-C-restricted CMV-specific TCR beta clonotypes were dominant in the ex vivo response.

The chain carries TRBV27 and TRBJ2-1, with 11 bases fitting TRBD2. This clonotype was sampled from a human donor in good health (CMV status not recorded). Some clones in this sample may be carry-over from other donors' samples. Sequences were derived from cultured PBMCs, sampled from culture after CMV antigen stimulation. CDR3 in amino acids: CATTGTSGNNEQFF. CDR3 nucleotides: TGTGCCACCACCGGGACTAGCGGAAACAATGAGCAGTTCTTC.